This section outlines one TCR beta chain sequence together with its context. The sample originates from a study of blood T cell repertoires in COVID-19. Across the whole study: Acute and convalescent COVID-19 specimens originated in the United States, Italy and Spain. Sources were T cells, B-cell-depleted T cells, or PBMCs; the material itself was cDNA or gDNA.

CDR1 and CDR2 (germline): WSHSY, SAAADI. The CDR3 is 14 residues long. J gave up 5 bases and V 7 bases, and 7 bases lay outside the gene matches. The Seattle site enrolled patients during active infection and followed them longitudinally. Under the authors' procedure: Researchers report that nucleated cell counts were estimated from reference gene primer amplification. Clones were read by immunoSEQ multiplex PCR, and TCRdb kept only the in-frame ones, dropping some. V, J and clone size reflect that table, while D and trimming were determined from the DNA. The sample has some 80,000 clones, about 85% seen once.

The chain joins TRBV10-2 to TRBJ1-5, with 8 bases that match TRBD1. Sequenced sample: peripheral blood. This TCR was recovered from a man aged 55 to 69 with COVID-19, enrolled during active disease. CDR3 DNA: TGCGCCAGCAACGGACAGGGTCGGGATCAGCCCCAGCATTTT. It yields the protein CASNGQGRDQPQHF.